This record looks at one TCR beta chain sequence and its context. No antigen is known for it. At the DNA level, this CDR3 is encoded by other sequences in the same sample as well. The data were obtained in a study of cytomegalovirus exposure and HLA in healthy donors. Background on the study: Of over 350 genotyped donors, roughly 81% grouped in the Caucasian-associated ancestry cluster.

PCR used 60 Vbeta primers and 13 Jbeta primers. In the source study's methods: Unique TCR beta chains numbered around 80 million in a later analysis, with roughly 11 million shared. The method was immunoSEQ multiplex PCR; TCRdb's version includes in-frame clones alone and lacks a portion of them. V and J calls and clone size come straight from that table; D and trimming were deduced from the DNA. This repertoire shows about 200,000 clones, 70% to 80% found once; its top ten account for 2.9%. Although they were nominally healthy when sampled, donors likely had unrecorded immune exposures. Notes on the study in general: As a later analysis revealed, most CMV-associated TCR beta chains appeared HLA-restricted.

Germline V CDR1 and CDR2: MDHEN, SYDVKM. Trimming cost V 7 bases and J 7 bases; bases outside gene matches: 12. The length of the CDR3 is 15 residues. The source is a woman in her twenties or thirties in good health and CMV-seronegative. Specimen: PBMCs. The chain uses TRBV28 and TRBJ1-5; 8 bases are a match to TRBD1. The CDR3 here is CASNPPGQARQPQHF. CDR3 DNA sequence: TGTGCCAGCAATCCCCCGGGACAGGCTCGACAGCCCCAGCATTTT. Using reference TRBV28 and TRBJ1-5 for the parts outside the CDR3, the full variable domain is DVKVTQSSRYLVKRTGEKVFLECVQDMDHENMFWYRQDPGLGLRLIYFSYDVKMKEKGDIPEGYSVSREKKERFSLILESASTNQTSMYLCASNPPGQARQPQHFGDGTRLSIL.